This T cell receptor (beta chain) was found in a study of blood T cell repertoires in COVID-19 (TCRdb year 2020). A note on the overall study: Samples covering the acute and convalescent phases of COVID-19 were provided by collaborators in the United States, Italy and Spain. Deeply sampled blood TCRbeta repertoires from subjects exposed to, actively infected with, or recovered from COVID-19 were included in the dataset. The samples were drawn from two sources: the first 160 participants of the ongoing ImmuneRACE study, and some 1,300 subjects contributed by 6 global collaborators. Nearly every sample came with metadata listing a de-identified subject ID, COVID-19 status, age in years and sex. The material from the prospective study consisted of cDNA or gDNA derived from T cells, B-cell-depleted T cells, or PBMCs. The repertoires were made available in a free public database intended to serve as a resource for research on the immune response to SARS-CoV-2. HLA class I and class II types, where available, came from metadata supplied by the sample provider rather than from assay-based typing. The paper's findings and limits, for the study overall: The amount of clinical and demographic metadata varied by source and participant and was provided uncurated.

Trimming accounts for 4 bases at V and 0 bases at J, while the number of junction bases matched to no gene is 17. From the germline V gene, CDR1 is MDHEN and CDR2 is SYDVKM. The CDR3 covers 19 residues, taking in both the cysteine and the phenylalanine. The read is trimmed to its CDR3 DNA, 57 bases read in frame from base 1. To note about this clone: The target of this receptor is not known. No qualities accompany the bases; no much larger clone lies one base away.

Whole blood was collected in K2EDTA tubes by collaborating institutions according to the institutions' own protocols. For TCRbeta analysis, collaborators shipped samples in one of three forms: frozen whole blood, isolated PBMCs, or DNA extracted from either of those sample types. The immunoSEQ Assay, a bias-controlled multiplex PCR, was used to amplify TCRbeta CDR3 regions from genomic DNA. On the study's bioinformatics: Within the assay, amplification of reference gene primers was used to estimate how many nucleated cells each sample contained. Sequence reads were collapsed and filtered to measure the absolute abundance of every unique TCRbeta CDR3 rearrangement. For each sample, productive Simpson clonality was calculated as the square root of Simpson's diversity index over productive rearrangements. TCRdb provides this immuneACCESS table in a form limited to in-frame rearrangements. Some clones are lacking; in checked studies, under half of them reflect an unresolved V gene, and why the rest are absent is not known. Clonal size and the V and J genes are those of that table, whereas D and trimming came from the DNA. In all, the sample holds around 68,000 clones, and approximately 78% of those were seen once. Of the sample, around 9.2% is held by the ten largest clones.

The sequence was obtained from a human donor in a cohort sampled during active COVID-19. Sequenced input: peripheral blood. The chain employs TRBV28 and TRBJ2-7, with 8 central nucleotides matching TRBD2. The sequenced DNA is TGTGCCAGCAGTTCCTATTGGGATAGCGGGGCCCGTAGCTCCTACGAGCAGTACTTC. Translated, this is CASSSYWDSGARSSYEQYF.